The 23 T cell receptor beta chains below come from one sample, sequenced in a study of blood T cell repertoires in COVID-19. The table came from immunoSEQ multiplex PCR; TCRdb's copy has only in-frame clones and leaves some out. The sample has hundreds of thousands of clones, 85% seen once. The sample consisted of peripheral blood. These receptors were taken from a man aged 50-60 years with active or convalescent COVID-19.

The chain carries TRBV3-1 (or the pseudogene TRBV3-2) and TRBJ2-5; D is unresolved. Germline loops: CDR1 LGHDT, CDR2 YNNKEL (reference sequence). This CDR3 comprises 15 residues. V lost 5 bases, J lost 0 bases, and 13 bases lay in between. Here the CDR3 DNA reads TGTGCCAGCAGCTCGGCCGGAGATAACCAAGAGACCCAGTACTTC. Translating it yields CASSSAGDNQETQYF.

The chain couples TRBV11-2 to TRBJ2-7; maybe TRBD2 (5 bases). This CDR3 has 11 amino acids. CDR1 is SGHAT and CDR2 is FQNNGV in the germline V gene. V was clipped by 8 bases and J by 7 bases, with 12 bases between them. The CDR3 bases are TGTGCCAGCTCTGGGAGCCGGGAGCAGTACTTC. This gives the protein CASSGSREQYF.

This sequence joins TRBV9 and TRBJ1-4, with a possible D match to TRBD1 (5 bases). This CDR3 region has 16 residues. From germline, CDR1 is SGDLS and CDR2 YYNGEE. The germline V and J ends were trimmed by 0 bases and 0 bases, with 9 bases remaining between them. In nucleotides, the CDR3 is TGTGCCAGCAGCGTAGGACAGACTGCAACTAATGAAAAACTGTTTTTT. Translation gives CASSVGQTATNEKLFF.

The chain combines TRBV21-1 with TRBJ1-4. TRBV21-1 is annotated as a pseudogene. The CDR3 covers 14 residues. The CDR3 DNA is TGTGCCAGCAGCAATCGACTGAAAAGAGAGGAACTGTTTTTT. The encoded protein is CASSNRLKREELFF.

The chain recombines TRBV11-2 with TRBJ1-2; 7 positions match TRBD1. Germline-derived CDR1 and CDR2 are SGHAT and FQNNGV. This CDR3 contains 13 residues. Unmatched junction bases numbered 8, after V lost 0 bases and J lost 13 bases. The CDR3 spells CASSLETTGIITF. DNA of the CDR3: TGTGCCAGCAGCTTAGAAACGACAGGGATCATCACCTTC.

The CDR3 loop is CASSKNPTLISGLALYEQYF. CDR3 nucleotides: TGTGCCAGCAGCAAAAATCCAACCCTTATATCGGGACTAGCACTTTACGAGCAGTACTTC. V is TRBV21-1 and J is TRBJ2-7; the D call of TRBD2 is as the table states it, not checked on the DNA. TRBV21-1 is a pseudogene locus. CDR3 size: 20 residues.

The V gene is TRBV5-4, the J gene TRBJ1-1; possibly TRBD1 for D (6 bases). Germline V lookup: CDR1 SGHNT, CDR2 YYREEE (reference sequence). CDR3 length: 16 residues. V gave up 2 bases and J gave up 8 bases, with 22 bases separating them. This chain's CDR3 is CASSFGSGTLTGEAFF. The CDR3 DNA follows: TGTGCCAGCAGCTTCGGGAGCGGGACATTAACGGGGGAAGCTTTCTTT.

Notes on this clone: The same CDR3 can be traced to other DNA sequences in this sample. The chain joins TRBV6-5 to TRBJ1-1, with a tentative D call TRBD1 (5 bases). The CDR3 is 13 amino acids. V dropped 6 bases and J dropped 11 bases, with 19 bases sitting between them. From germline, CDR1 is MNHEY and CDR2 SVGAGI. The DNA for the CDR3 is TGTGCCAGCAGCTCCAGGGTGCTCGGGTGGGCTTTCTTT. This translates into CASSSRVLGWAFF.

This clone was observed once. CDR3: CASSDPTGIAQYF. DNA for the CDR3: TGTGCCAGCAGTGACCCCACAGGGATCGCGCAGTATTTT. V usage is TRBV28 and J usage is TRBJ2-3, with D possibly matching TRBD1 (6 bases). Per the germline V gene, CDR1 is MDHEN and CDR2 is SYDVKM. Trimming took off 5 bases at V and 10 bases at J, with 16 bases between the two ends. The CDR3 sequence is 13 residues long. Complete variable domain (other parts from reference TRBV28 and TRBJ2-3): DVKVTQSSRYLVKRTGEKVFLECVQDMDHENMFWYRQDPGLGLRLIYFSYDVKMKEKGDIPEGYSVSREKKERFSLILESASTNQTSMYLCASSDPTGIAQYFGPGTRLTVL.

The CDR3 DNA reads TGTGCCAGCAGCGTGTCCTCAGGGGCCTACGAGCAGTACTTC. Translating gives CASSVSSGAYEQYF. The V call is TRBV5-5, the J call TRBJ2-7; tentatively, D is TRBD1 (6 bases). Germline values: CDR1 SGHKS, CDR2 YYEKEE (reference sequence). V gave up 4 bases and J gave up 2 bases, with 13 bases separating them. The CDR3 length is 14 residues.

The chain is built from TRBV7-9 and TRBJ2-6; perhaps TRBD1 as D (6 bases). The CDR3 contains 18 residues. Germline V gene data show CDR1 as SEHNR and CDR2 as FQNEAQ (reference sequence). V lost 4 bases and J 1 base, leaving 17 bases between the germline ends. The CDR3, as DNA: TGTGCCAGCAGCTCTAGCATGAAACAGGGATCTGGGGCCAACGTCCTGACTTTC. Translated, it gives CASSSSMKQGSGANVLTF.

This sequence joins TRBV6-1 and TRBJ2-1; 10 positions agree with TRBD1. This CDR3 region has 17 residues. Germline V lookup: CDR1 MNHNS, CDR2 SASEGT. J was trimmed by 4 bases and V by 3 bases; bases with no gene match: 9. The DNA for the CDR3 is TGTGCCAGCAGTGATTGGGGACAGGGGTTAAATTACAATGAGCAGTTCTTC. It translates to CASSDWGQGLNYNEQFF.

The rearrangement joins TRBV19 to TRBJ2-3; 11 nucleotides align to TRBD2. Germline trimming cut 3 bases from V and 1 base from J; bases unmatched to any gene: 6. Germline V gene sequence: CDR1 LNHDA, CDR2 SQIVND (reference sequence). The CDR3 runs to 17 residues. The CDR3 bases are TGTGCCAGTAGTATTCGCCTAGCGGGAGGTGGCACAGATACGCAGTATTTT. It encodes CASSIRLAGGGTDTQYF.

The gene calls are TRBV19 and TRBJ1-5; perhaps TRBD1 as D (6 bases). Germline CDR1 reads LNHDA; CDR2 reads SQIVND (reference sequence). The CDR3 loop spans 16 amino acids. Trimming cost V 4 bases and J 1 base, with 14 bases left between them. In DNA, the CDR3 is TGTGCCAGTAGTACCCCGGGGCAGGGGAGCAATCAGCCCCAGCATTTT. This encodes CASSTPGQGSNQPQHF.

The chain joins TRBV5-1 to TRBJ1-3, with D uncertain. The CDR3 is 14 amino acids. Germline V gene sequence: CDR1 SGHRS, CDR2 YFSETQ. Between the trimmed V and J ends, which lost 0 bases and 2 bases, there was a span of 6 bases. The CDR3 protein is CASSLGGPGNTIYF. In DNA form, the CDR3 reads TGCGCCAGCAGCTTGGGCGGTCCTGGAAACACCATATATTTT.

The chain has TRBV4-1 and TRBJ1-6; D possibly corresponds to TRBD1 (6 bases). The CDR3 length is 15 residues. Trimming stripped 0 bases from V and 8 bases from J, with 11 bases between. Germline loops: CDR1 MGHRA, CDR2 YSYEKL. The CDR3 coding sequence is TGCGCCAGCAGCCAAGACAACAGGGTGGATTCACCCCTCCACTTT. It encodes CASSQDNRVDSPLHF.

The chain uses TRBV5-1 and TRBJ2-1, with 11 positions matching TRBD2. This CDR3 spans 15 amino acids. CDR1 is SGHRS, CDR2 YFSETQ, per germline. V lost 4 bases to trimming and J lost 7 bases; unmatched junction nucleotides: 7. The CDR3 DNA reads as TGCGCCAGCAGCGCCACTAGCGGGAGTGGGAATGAGCAGTTCTTC. This encodes CASSATSGSGNEQFF. Drawing the rest from reference TRBV5-1 and TRBJ2-1, the complete variable domain is KAGVTQTPRYLIKTRGQQVTLSCSPISGHRSVSWYQQTPGQGLQFLFEYFSETQRNKGNFPGRFSGRQFSNSRSEMNVSTLELGDSALYLCASSATSGSGNEQFFGPGTRLTVL.

J is TRBJ1-2 and V is TRBV19; no clear D gene. Germline CDR1 LNHDA, CDR2 SQIVND (reference sequence). The CDR3 has 13 residues. V lost 3 bases and J lost 3, with 8 bases in between. This CDR3 reads CASSISTDYGYTF. The CDR3 DNA reads as TGTGCCAGTAGTATTTCTACGGACTATGGCTACACCTTC.

The rearrangement joins TRBV5-5 to TRBJ1-6; 10 bases agree with TRBD1. V lost 4 bases to trimming and J lost 3 bases; unmatched junction nucleotides: 4. This CDR3 has 16 residues. Germline V CDR1 and CDR2: SGHKS, YYEKEE (reference sequence). The CDR3 region has the DNA TGTGCCAGCAGCCTCCGGACAGGGGGCTATAATTCACCCCTCCACTTT. It codes for CASSLRTGGYNSPLHF.

This chain uses TRBV5-5 with TRBJ1-1; TRBD1 might be the D (6 bases). CDR1 and CDR2 (germline): SGHKS, YYEKEE (reference sequence). The germline V and J ends were trimmed by 2 bases and 2 bases, with 13 bases remaining between them. CDR3 length: 15 residues. Written as DNA, the CDR3 is TGTGCCAGCAGCTTAAGGGGGGGTGGTAACACTGAAGCTTTCTTT. It specifies CASSLRGGGNTEAFF.

The rearrangement uses TRBV5-1 and TRBJ1-1; the D gene is possibly TRBD1 (5 bases). The ends were cut back, 0 bases at V and 6 bases at J, with 12 bases in the middle. The CDR3 runs to 14 residues. Germline assignment: CDR1 SGHRS and CDR2 YFSETQ. The CDR3 here is CASSLGAGWAEAFF. In nucleotides, the CDR3 is TGCGCCAGCAGCTTGGGGGCAGGGTGGGCTGAAGCTTTCTTT.

The J gene is TRBJ1-1, the V gene TRBV6-5; no firm D call. The CDR3 has 13 amino acids. Deletions cut 5 bases from V and 1 base from J, with 8 bases between. The germline V gene encodes CDR1 MNHEY and CDR2 SVGAGI. The DNA for the CDR3 is TGTGCCAGCAGTCGCGAATCGAACACTGAAGCTTTCTTT. Protein: CASSRESNTEAFF.

V usage is TRBV7-8 and J usage is TRBJ1-5; D is perhaps TRBD1 (6 bases). Trimming took off 1 base at V and 2 bases at J, with 12 bases between the two ends. The germline gives CDR1 SGHVS, CDR2 FQNEAQ. This CDR3 spans 16 amino acids. The CDR3 sequence: CASSLVGGRGNQPQHF. The CDR3 coding sequence is TGTGCCAGCAGCTTAGTAGGGGGTCGGGGCAATCAGCCCCAGCATTTT.